This T cell receptor beta chain emerged from a study of T cell responses to AZD1222 COVID-19 vaccine. Repertoires were generated with immunoSEQ multiplex PCR, while TCRdb's copy carries only in-frame clones and drops some. The sample contains approximately 200,000 clones, about 90% of which appear only once. The sample was peripheral blood, taken on day 0 of AZD1222 vaccination. This TCR came from an adult in good health.

Here the CDR3 DNA reads TGTGCCAGCAGCCTTCCCGGGACTCACAATGAGCAGTTCTTC. This codes for CASSLPGTHNEQFF. J is TRBJ2-1 and V is TRBV7-9, with D perhaps matching TRBD2 (6 bases). Deletions cut 5 bases from V and 5 bases from J, with 13 bases between. The CDR3 is made up of 14 amino acids. Germline V lookup: CDR1 SEHNR, CDR2 FQNEAQ (reference sequence). Combining the CDR3 with reference TRBV7-9 and TRBJ2-1 gives the whole variable domain DTGVSQNPRHKITKRGQNVTFRCDPISEHNRLYWYRQTLGQGPEFLTYFQNEAQLEKSRLLSDRFSAERPKGSFSTLEIQRTEQGDSAMYLCASSLPGTHNEQFFGPGTRLTVL.